Given below is one T cell receptor (beta chain) in context. Its antigen is unknown. This record comes from a study of CD8 T cell repertoires and HIV-1 epitope variants. The assay was immunoSEQ multiplex PCR, and TCRdb's table has in-frame clones only and misses some. The table records around 4,100 clones, under 70% of them present only once. Trimming removed 0 bases at V and 4 bases at J, with 22 bases between. CDR3 length: 19 amino acids. The genes are TRBV5-3 and TRBJ1-4; D may be TRBD1 (5 bases). TRBV5-3 is flagged as an ORF with uncertain function. The sequence came from a male donor with HIV. Sequenced material: cultured CD8+ T cells derived from PBMCs. CDR3 coding DNA: TGTGCCAGAAGCTTGGGACTCCCCATGGGGTCAGGGATTAATGAAAAACTGTTTTTT. Protein sequence: CARSLGLPMGSGINEKLFF.